A single sample is the source of the 17 T cell receptor beta chains below, sequenced in a study of regulatory T cells in long-lasting Graves disease. This sample's time point: persistent/refractory GD, antithyroid drugs over 5 years with positive TRAb. From RNA extracted from PBMCs, the TCR library was made. To make TCR beta libraries, researchers used iRepertoire HTBI primers and Arm-PCR of CDR3 regions. TCRdb reanalysed the multiplex PCR reads using MiXCR and keeps one entry per CDR3 protein. The profile shows 400,000 or so distinct CDR3 sequences, roughly 20% of them singletons. The starting material was peripheral blood mononuclear cells (PBMCs), obtained when the disease was refractory, from a patient treated with antithyroid drugs. These receptors were collected from a female donor with Graves disease.

In DNA form, the CDR3 reads TGTGCCAGCAGTTTTTGGGAGCTGTTTTTT. It translates to CASSFWELFF. The V gene is TRBV27, the J gene TRBJ2-2, with unresolved D. V gave up 3 bases and J gave up 9 bases, with 2 bases separating them. The CDR3 covers 10 residues. Per the germline V gene, CDR1 is MNHEY and CDR2 is SMNVEV (reference sequence).

In its sample, this clonotype was seen once. This rearrangement joins TRBV14 to TRBJ1-2; no clear D gene. Trimming took off 1 base at V and 0 bases at J, with 9 bases between the two ends. This CDR3 spans 15 amino acids. Germline-derived CDR1 and CDR2 are SGHDN and FVKESK. CDR3 loop: CASSQVQQPNYGYTF. CDR3 in DNA: TGTGCCAGCAGCCAAGTCCAACAGCCTAACTATGGCTACACCTTC.

On this clonotype: With a much larger clone just one base away, this may be a read error. This rearrangement joins TRBV7-2 to TRBJ2-5; 7 nucleotides line up with TRBD2. The CDR3 extends over 15 amino acids. Germline V gene lookup returns CDR1 SGHTA and CDR2 FQGNSA. V lost 5 bases, J lost 5 bases, and 11 bases stayed unmatched. This CDR3 is CASSQKTSRTETQYF. The CDR3 DNA is TGTGCCAGCAGCCAAAAGACTAGCAGGACTGAGACCCAGTACTTC.

There are a few counts of this clonotype. V gene TRBV13 combines with J gene TRBJ1-1, with D unclear. The germline gives CDR1 PRHDT, CDR2 FYEKMQ (reference sequence). The CDR3 spans 13 residues. Trimming took off 5 bases at V and 9 bases at J, with 16 bases between the two ends. The CDR3 DNA follows: TGTGCCAGCAGCCACGGGAGCGATGGTAAAGCTTTCTTT. Translation: CASSHGSDGKAFF.

The sample holds a few counts of this clonotype. The chain uses TRBV29-1 and TRBJ2-2; D unclear. V lost 3 bases and J lost 2, with 4 bases in between. This CDR3 is 12 amino acids long. Germline V CDR1 and CDR2: SQVTM, ANQGSEA. This CDR3 is CSVDENTGELFF. CDR3 DNA: TGCAGCGTTGACGAAAACACCGGGGAGCTGTTTTTT.

The chain carries TRBV3-1 and TRBJ2-7; D not certain. The CDR3 length is 17 residues. V lost 2 bases, J lost 1 base, and 18 bases lay in between. Germline values: CDR1 LGHDT, CDR2 YNNKEL (reference sequence). CDR3 bases: TGTGCCAGCAGCCAAACCCTCTTAGCCTACGGGTCCTACGAGCAGTACTTC. This translates into CASSQTLLAYGSYEQYF.

This sequence joins TRBV7-2 and TRBJ2-4; no definite D call. Germline-derived CDR1 and CDR2 are SGHTA and FQGNSA. V was clipped by 3 bases and J by 0 bases, with 9 bases between them. CDR3 length: 15 residues. CDR3 bases: TGTGCCAGCAGCTTTCATTGGGTAGCCAAAAACATTCAGTACTTC. Translation gives CASSFHWVAKNIQYF.

V gene TRBV3-1 combines with J gene TRBJ1-5, with 9 bases that match TRBD1. V trimming: 1 base; J trimming: 5 bases; junction bases outside the gene matches: 0. Germline-derived CDR1 and CDR2 are LGHDT and YNNKEL (reference sequence). CDR3 length equals 14 residues. The CDR3 DNA follows: TGTGCCAGCAGCCAAGGACAGGGGGATCAGCCCCAGCATTTT. Its translation is CASSQGQGDQPQHF.

Ten or more counts support this clonotype. The CDR3, as DNA: TGTGCCAGCAGTGTCGGACTATCCTACGAGCAGTACTTC. It codes for CASSVGLSYEQYF. The chain combines TRBV12-3 or TRBV12-4 with TRBJ2-7; the D gene is possibly TRBD2 (6 bases). This CDR3 is 13 amino acids long. The ends were cut back, 5 bases at V and 1 base at J, with 9 bases in the middle.

This clonotype was seen repeatedly, ten times or more. V and J are TRBV3-1 and TRBJ1-2, with D unresolved. Trimming removed 4 bases at V and 8 bases at J, with 17 bases between. The CDR3 has 14 amino acids. Germline V gene sequence: CDR1 LGHDT, CDR2 YNNKEL (reference sequence). CDR3 amino acids: CASSPAPAGNGYTF. The CDR3 nucleotides are TGTGCCAGCAGCCCGGCCCCCGCCGGGAACGGCTACACCTTC.

This clonotype appeared a few times. The gene calls are TRBV27 and TRBJ1-5; 9 nucleotides agree with TRBD1. This CDR3 contains 17 residues. The ends lost 8 bases at V and 4 bases at J; junction bases unmatched: 15. Germline CDR1 and CDR2: MNHEY and SMNVEV (reference sequence). CDR3 bases: TGTGCCAGCTCGCTTACAGGGGGCTATAGTGGGAATCAGCCCCAGCATTTT. Encoded protein: CASSLTGGYSGNQPQHF.

This clonotype was seen many times. The chain couples TRBV20-1 to TRBJ1-2, with 10 bases identical to TRBD1. The V and J ends lost 1 base and 6 bases, in that order; junction bases with no gene match: 5. The CDR3 extends over 14 amino acids. The V gene's germline CDR1 is DFQATT and CDR2 SNEGSKA (reference sequence). CDR3 sequence: CSARGQGAYHGYTF. The DNA of the CDR3 is TGCAGTGCTAGAGGACAGGGGGCGTATCATGGCTACACCTTC.

This clonotype was counted ten times or more. The J gene is TRBJ1-5, the V gene TRBV7-2; 7 bases line up with TRBD1. Trimming removed 3 bases from V and 5 bases from J; junction bases left unmatched: 10. Germline CDR1 reads SGHTA; CDR2 reads FQGNSA. This CDR3 region has 16 residues. The CDR3 sequence: CASSLASTGNDQPQHF. The CDR3 DNA sequence: TGTGCCAGCAGCTTGGCATCGACAGGGAACGATCAGCCCCAGCATTTT.

This clonotype was counted at least ten times. The chain is built from TRBV12-3 or TRBV12-4 and TRBJ1-2, with D possibly matching TRBD1 (5 bases). Trimming took off 7 bases at V and 3 bases at J, with 18 bases between the two ends. CDR3 length: 15 residues. The CDR3 loop is CASTLQGRMHYGYTF. Written as DNA, the CDR3 is TGTGCCAGCACCTTGCAGGGAAGGATGCACTATGGCTACACCTTC.

The chain employs TRBV29-1 and TRBJ2-3; 14 bases are shared with TRBD2. In germline, CDR1 is SQVTM, CDR2 ANQGSEA. Unmatched junction bases numbered 10, after V lost 5 bases and J lost 3 bases. There are 17 residues in the CDR3. The CDR3 protein is CSVLIGTSGSSTDTQYF. CDR3 coding DNA: TGCAGCGTTCTGATCGGGACTAGCGGGAGCAGTACAGATACGCAGTATTTT.

The sample holds many counts of this clonotype. The chain has TRBV11-1 and TRBJ2-5; TRBD2 aligns across 16 bases. This CDR3 is 15 amino acids long. The germline V gene encodes CDR1 SGHAT and CDR2 FQDESV (reference sequence). The V segment lost 4 bases and the J segment 7 bases; nucleotides outside the gene matches: 3. For the CDR3, the DNA is TGTGCCAGCAGCTCGGGACTAGCGGGAGGGGTGACCCAGTACTTC. The encoded protein is CASSSGLAGGVTQYF.

CDR3 coding DNA: TGTGCCAGCAGCTTAACCTCGGGACTTTACAATGAGCAGTTCTTC. As protein: CASSLTSGLYNEQFF. This chain uses TRBV7-3 with TRBJ2-1; D perhaps matches TRBD2 (6 bases). The CDR3 loop spans 15 amino acids. V lost 0 bases and J 4 bases, leaving 10 bases between the germline ends. CDR1 is SGHTA, CDR2 FQGTGA, per germline.